This T cell receptor beta chain is drawn from a study of cytomegalovirus exposure and HLA in healthy donors. It was with 60 Vbeta and 13 Jbeta primers that the PCR ran. Clones were read by immunoSEQ multiplex PCR, and TCRdb kept only the in-frame ones, dropping some. In the table there are some 120,000 clones, 81% of which are singletons. Material for sequencing was PBMCs. The clonotype comes from a man in his late teens or twenties in good health and CMV-seronegative.

The CDR3: CASSSTTSGGLADTQYF. Here the CDR3 DNA reads TGTGCCAGCAGTAGTACGACTAGCGGGGGTCTGGCAGATACGCAGTATTTT. The rearrangement uses TRBV28 and TRBJ2-3, with 12 bases fitting TRBD2. This CDR3 has 17 amino acids. Trimming removed 5 bases from V and 4 bases from J; junction bases left unmatched: 10. Germline V gives CDR1 MDHEN, CDR2 SYDVKM.